This T cell receptor (beta chain) was sequenced during a study of shared clonotypes between healthy human individuals (TCRdb year 2020). Notes on the research overall: A couple of women and three men aged 18 to 49 years were included in the cohort. Libraries were prepared and TCR repertoires were sequenced by different laboratories using diverse techniques, in order to increase sequencing depth and limit assay-specific biases. To estimate repertoire size and how much clonotypes are shared between individuals, the study performed deep sequencing of blood TCR repertoires from roughly five healthy adults. For each donor, three plates each were used for CD4 naive and CD4 memory, two plates were used for CD8 naive, and one plate was used for CD8 memory. Each donor's leukapheresis produced roughly between roughly 0.85 and 10 billion PBMCs.

Healthy HIV-negative adults with no recently reported acute infections or vaccinations were included as donors. All donors were Caucasian adults living in Nashville, Tennessee, USA. CD4+ T cells were enriched through magnetic negative selection, after which naive cells were positively selected on CD45RA and the remaining negative fraction served as the memory subset. After blood collection by leukapheresis, PBMCs were isolated using Ficoll-Histopaque density gradient centrifugation and then cryopreserved in the vapor phase of liquid nitrogen. Analytical flow cytometry was used to check the purity and quantity of each magnetically sorted T cell population. Genomic DNA was isolated from every sorted fraction and measured by UV absorbance on a Nanodrop 2000c. Note on this clone: Its antigen specificity is not known. No base quality information exists; no much larger clone differs at one position.

The research as a whole found: Sampling was restricted to blood, and TCR repertoires in tissue are likely to differ from TCR repertoires in blood. Incomplete sequencing was indicated by rarefaction of sorted-subset datasets, despite the large sequencing depth. Pairwise subsampling led to the expectation that sequencing depth would affect the degree of clonotype sharing among donors. Sharing across several donors was observed for approximately 4.6% of naive CD4, over 3% of naive CD8, 2.3% of memory CD4, and roughly 0.4% of memory CD8 clonotypes. Clonotypes shared by all four sorted-subset donors showed higher generation probabilities than non-shared clonotypes. Because the study included only a small number of donors, the genetic and exposure-history diversity represented was limited. Larger estimated clonotype richness was generally found for naive subsets than for memory subsets.

CDR1 and CDR2 are drawn from the germline V gene: MNHEY, SVGAGI. V and J are truncated by 0 bases and 3 bases respectively, leaving an intervening sequence of 3 bases. Its CDR3 holds 12 amino acids, cysteine through phenylalanine. The only DNA kept is the CDR3, 36 bases in frame from the first base. TCR CDR3 regions were amplified from genomic DNA by multiplex PCR using the deep immunoSEQ assay. For each cell subset, the extracted genomic DNA was distributed evenly across all wells of several immunoSEQ 96-well plates, and each plate served as one replicate. For sorted subsets, each replicate PCR was loaded with roughly 190 ng genomic DNA, equivalent to some 27,000 T cell genomes. The purified libraries were quantified using a Qubit 3.0 fluorometer, sized with a Bioanalyzer 2100, and then quantified again using the KAPA Library Quantification kit. Every immunoSEQ 96-well plate was sequenced on a dedicated single-read 150-cycle Illumina NextSeq 550 flow cell. Concerning the study's data processing: Because only junctional sequences without quality scores were contained in the immunoSEQ output, filtering matching that applied to full-length reads could not be performed. To assign V/J genes and CDR3, sequences were annotated using PyIR, a Python wrapper for IgBLAST v1.9, with IMGT germline references. Reads were removed for weak V/J assignments (E-value above 1e-6), missing CDR3, stop codons, out-of-frame junctions, or ambiguous translated residues. V3J clonotypes were defined as sequences sharing an identical inferred V gene, J gene, and CDR3 amino acid sequence. Percentage overlap between repertoires was computed as shared unique clonotypes divided by the size of the smaller repertoire. Repertoire richness was assessed with RTK rarefaction, the Chao1 estimator, and Recon v2.1 estimates of unobserved clonotypes. For all TCRbeta clonotypes obtained by the gDNA method from a few donors, generation probabilities were computed with OLGA. The clones in this table, taken by TCRdb from immuneACCESS, are in-frame only. Not every clone is retained; where verified, under half of the shortfall comes from an unresolved V gene, and the cause of the rest is unknown. V, J and clone size derive from that table, while D and trimming were established from the DNA sequence. This sample has over a million clones in its table, and 75% to 80% of those were observed once. In total, the top ten clones hold around 0.6% of the sample.

The origin of this receptor is a man younger than 35 in good health. Some clones in this sample may be carry-over from other donors' samples. The chain employs TRBV6-5 and TRBJ2-7; no D gene is confidently identified. Material for sequencing was memory CD4+ T cells from PBMCs. The sample's cell subset or site, from its label and the paper: CD45RA-negative fraction. The nucleotides are TGTGCCAGCAGTTACTCCCTCTACGAGCAGTACTTC. Translated, this is CASSYSLYEQYF.